The source of this T cell receptor beta chain is a study of T-cell memory formation after mild COVID-19. Study-wide background: Most TCR clusters belonged to a single donor.

The germline V gene has CDR1 DFQATT and CDR2 SNEGSKA (reference sequence). This CDR3 is 12 amino acids long. Trimming stripped 5 bases from V and 8 bases from J, with 15 bases between. In TCRdb, the 5' RACE reads were re-called with MiXCR into one record per CDR3 protein. Counted here are some 250,000 distinct CDR3 sequences, 18% occurring once; the ten biggest clones make up roughly 23%. Study results and caveats: The study found balanced CD4/CD8 in clones contracting day 15 to 85 and a CD4+ lean in later expanders.

This clonotype was detected only a few times. Its specificity is not known. The specimen sequenced was PBMCs or a T cell subset sorted from them (not recorded which). The TCR comes from a man aged 18 to 29 who had mild COVID-19 (a few samples of this study predate the infection). Cell type and time point are not known. This chain joins TRBV20-1 and TRBJ1-1; D gene unclear. The CDR3 DNA follows: TGCAGTGCTCTGGACCCCTCACGAGAAGCTTTCTTT. It is translated as CSALDPSREAFF.